The sequence of this TCR beta chain was determined in a study of cytotoxic CD8 clonotypes in ibrutinib-treated CLL (dated by TCRdb to the early 2020s). The study in broad terms: The cohort had some eleven relapsed/refractory and some 15 treatment-naive patients; roughly 17 were IGHV unmutated. Responses were partial in approximately 24 patients and complete in 2; after median around 72 months follow-up, 14 stayed in remission and 12 progressed. Response samples were obtained after a median of around 11 months of treatment, with a range of roughly 6 to 40 months. Samples averaged around 280,000 productive templates and tens of thousands of productive rearrangements. Longitudinal samples were obtainable from about 30% of the roughly 86 participants in the trial. Cryopreserved peripheral blood mononuclear cells were collected before treatment, at response, and at either disease progression or sustained remission. The paper's findings and limits, for the study overall: Sustained-remission and progressing patients did not have matched sampling times, and lymph node repertoires were not examined. Clonality rose at ibrutinib response, remained stable during sustained remission, and dropped back toward baseline at progression. Public clonotypes were rare and either shrank or stayed stable during treatment, and the rise in clonality at ibrutinib response reflected expansion of private clonotypes. Baseline clonality was found to be higher than that of age-matched healthy donors and was strongly correlated with circulating CD8+ T-cell counts.

For TCR beta library preparation, about 2.2 micrograms of genomic DNA was extracted from cryopreserved PBMCs. Longitudinal blood samples from CLL patients on ibrutinib monotherapy were analyzed using high-throughput TCR beta sequencing. The patients took part in an open-label, single-center phase 2 trial of ibrutinib monotherapy. Remarks on this clone: The specificity of this receptor is unknown. No much larger clonotype is one base removed from it; base qualities were not supplied.

On a MiSeq, deep resolution sequencing aimed for a depth between 1 in 1 million and 1 in 200,000 T cells, with each clonotype covered 10x on average. TCR beta libraries were generated with the immunoSEQ hsTCRB Kit. The original pipeline was this. The data were analyzed with ImmunoSEQ Analyzer and ImmunoSEQ Data Assistant, and V, D and J gene assignments followed IMGT definitions. Clonality was computed as one minus normalized Shannon entropy of productive rearrangement frequencies, ranging from 0 to 1. Only overrepresented clonotypes making up at least 0.05% of each patient's repertoire were included in the public clonotype analysis. Repertoires from some 14 age-matched healthy donors in immuneACCESS were used as clonality controls. The clones in this table, taken by TCRdb from immuneACCESS, are in-frame only. Not every clone is retained; where verified, under half of the shortfall comes from an unresolved V gene, and the cause of the rest is unknown. That table supplies the V and J calls and clone size; D and trimming were determined from the DNA. Here the sample has tens of thousands of clones; about half occur a single time. Clones ranked in the top ten supply approximately 20% of the sample.

For CDR1 and CDR2, the germline V gene lists SGHRS and YFSETQ. The cysteine opens and the phenylalanine closes a CDR3 of 14 amino acids. The sequence is cut down to CDR3 DNA, 42 bases in frame from base 1. Trimming accounts for 5 bases at V and 3 bases at J, while the number of junction bases matched to no gene is 4. This TCR came from a human donor with chronic lymphocytic leukemia. Here the chain combines TRBV5-1 and TRBJ2-7, with 11 central nucleotides matching TRBD2. The material was PBMCs, obtained before ibrutinib treatment. Read as DNA, the sequence is TGCGCCAGCAGAGCCGGGACTAGCGGCTACGAGCAGTACTTC. Its protein is CASRAGTSGYEQYF.